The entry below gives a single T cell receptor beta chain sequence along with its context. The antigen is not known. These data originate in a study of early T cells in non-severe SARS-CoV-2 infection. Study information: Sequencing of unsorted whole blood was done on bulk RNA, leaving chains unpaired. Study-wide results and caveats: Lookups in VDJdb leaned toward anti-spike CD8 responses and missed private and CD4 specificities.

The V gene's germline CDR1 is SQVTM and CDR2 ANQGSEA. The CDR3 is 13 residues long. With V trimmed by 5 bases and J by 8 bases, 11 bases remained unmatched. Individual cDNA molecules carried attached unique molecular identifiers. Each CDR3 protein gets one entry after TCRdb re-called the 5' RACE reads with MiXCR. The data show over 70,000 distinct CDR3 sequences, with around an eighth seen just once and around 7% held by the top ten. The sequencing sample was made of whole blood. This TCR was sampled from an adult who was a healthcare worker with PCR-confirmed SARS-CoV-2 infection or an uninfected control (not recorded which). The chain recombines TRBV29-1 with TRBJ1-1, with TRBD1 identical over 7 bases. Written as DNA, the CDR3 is TGCAGCGTTTACGGCGGCAGGGGGTACGAAGCTTTCTTT. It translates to CSVYGGRGYEAFF.